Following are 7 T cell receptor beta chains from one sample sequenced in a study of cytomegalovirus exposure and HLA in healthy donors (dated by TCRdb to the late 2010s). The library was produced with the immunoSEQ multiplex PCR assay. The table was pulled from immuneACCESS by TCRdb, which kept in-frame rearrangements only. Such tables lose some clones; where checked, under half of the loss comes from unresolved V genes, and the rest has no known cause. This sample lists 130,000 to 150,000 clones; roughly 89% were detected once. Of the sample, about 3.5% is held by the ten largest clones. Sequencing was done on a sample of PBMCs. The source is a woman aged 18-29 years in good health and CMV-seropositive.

The CDR3 nucleotides read TGTGCCATCAGTGTGGGGGGTTTGGGGCCCTACGAGCAGTACTTC. This encodes CAISVGGLGPYEQYF. The gene calls are TRBV10-3 and TRBJ2-7; TRBD2 is a possible D gene (6 bases). CDR1 and CDR2 from the germline V gene are ENHRY and SYGVKD. The CDR3 is 15 amino acids. Trimming cost V 4 bases and J 2 bases, with 15 bases left between them.

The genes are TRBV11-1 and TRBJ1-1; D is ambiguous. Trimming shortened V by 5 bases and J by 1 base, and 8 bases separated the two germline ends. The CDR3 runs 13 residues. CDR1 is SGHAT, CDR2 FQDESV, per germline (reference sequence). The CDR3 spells CASSPGRNTEAFF. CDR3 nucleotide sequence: TGTGCCAGCAGCCCGGGGAGGAACACTGAAGCTTTCTTT.

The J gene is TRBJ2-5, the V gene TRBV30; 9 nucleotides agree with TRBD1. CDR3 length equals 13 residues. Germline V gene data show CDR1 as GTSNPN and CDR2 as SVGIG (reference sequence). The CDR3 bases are TGTGCGTATGGACAGGGGATAGGAGAGACCCAGTACTTC. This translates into CAYGQGIGETQYF.

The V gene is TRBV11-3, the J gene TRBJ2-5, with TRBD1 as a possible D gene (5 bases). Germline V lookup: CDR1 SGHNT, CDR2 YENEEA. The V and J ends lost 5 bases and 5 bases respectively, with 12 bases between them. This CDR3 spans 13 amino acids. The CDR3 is CASSKVRVETQYF. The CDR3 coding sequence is TGTGCCAGCAGCAAAGTCAGGGTCGAGACCCAGTACTTC.

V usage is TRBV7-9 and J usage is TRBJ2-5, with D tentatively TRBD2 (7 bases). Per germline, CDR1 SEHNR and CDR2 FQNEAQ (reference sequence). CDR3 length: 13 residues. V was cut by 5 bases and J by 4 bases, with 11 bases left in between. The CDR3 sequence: CASSVGGPETQYF. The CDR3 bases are TGTGCCAGCAGCGTGGGGGGGCCAGAGACCCAGTACTTC.

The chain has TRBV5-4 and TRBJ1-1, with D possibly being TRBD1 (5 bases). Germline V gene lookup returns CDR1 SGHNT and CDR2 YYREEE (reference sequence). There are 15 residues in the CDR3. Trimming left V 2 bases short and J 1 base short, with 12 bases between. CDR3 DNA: TGTGCCAGCAGCTTCCCGGGGGGGAGGAACACTGAAGCTTTCTTT. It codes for CASSFPGGRNTEAFF.

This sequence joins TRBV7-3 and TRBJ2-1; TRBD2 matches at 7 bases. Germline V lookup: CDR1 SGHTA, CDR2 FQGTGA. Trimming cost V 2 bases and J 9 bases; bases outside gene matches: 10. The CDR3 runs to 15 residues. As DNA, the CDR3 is TGTGCCAGCAGCTTACTAAGCGGGACGAAGGGTGAGCAGTTCTTC. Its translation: CASSLLSGTKGEQFF.